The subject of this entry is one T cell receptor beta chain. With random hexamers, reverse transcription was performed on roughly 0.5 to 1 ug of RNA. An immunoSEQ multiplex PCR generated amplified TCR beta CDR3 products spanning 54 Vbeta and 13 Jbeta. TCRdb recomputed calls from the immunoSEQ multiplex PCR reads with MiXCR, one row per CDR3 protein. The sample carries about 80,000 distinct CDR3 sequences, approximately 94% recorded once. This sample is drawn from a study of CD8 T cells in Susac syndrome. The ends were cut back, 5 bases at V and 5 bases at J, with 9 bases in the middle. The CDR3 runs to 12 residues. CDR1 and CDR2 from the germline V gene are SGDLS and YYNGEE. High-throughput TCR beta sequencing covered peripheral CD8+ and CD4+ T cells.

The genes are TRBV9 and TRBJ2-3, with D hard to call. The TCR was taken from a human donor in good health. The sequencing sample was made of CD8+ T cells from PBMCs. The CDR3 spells CASRGWEDTQYF. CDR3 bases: TGTGCCAGCAGAGGGTGGGAAGATACGCAGTATTTT.